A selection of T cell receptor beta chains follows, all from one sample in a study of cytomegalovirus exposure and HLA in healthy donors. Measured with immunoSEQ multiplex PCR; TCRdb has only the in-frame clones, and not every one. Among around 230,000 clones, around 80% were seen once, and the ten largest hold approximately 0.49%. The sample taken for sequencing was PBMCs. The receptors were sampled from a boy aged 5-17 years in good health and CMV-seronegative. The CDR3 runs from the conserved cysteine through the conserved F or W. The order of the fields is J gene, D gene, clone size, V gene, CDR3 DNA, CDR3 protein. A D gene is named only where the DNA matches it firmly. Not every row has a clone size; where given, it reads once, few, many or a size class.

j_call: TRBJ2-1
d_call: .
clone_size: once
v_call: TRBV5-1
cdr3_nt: TGCGCCAGCAGCTTAAGACAAGCCAGATACAATGAGCAGTTCTTC
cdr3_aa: CASSLRQARYNEQFF

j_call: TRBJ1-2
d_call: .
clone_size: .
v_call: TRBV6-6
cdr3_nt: TGTGCCAGCAGTTACAGCCCCCTTCCGTATGGCTACACCTTC
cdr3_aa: CASSYSPLPYGYTF

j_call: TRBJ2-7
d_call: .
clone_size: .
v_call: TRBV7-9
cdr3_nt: TGTTCCAGCAGCTTAGTTCCAGACTCCTACGAGCAGTACTTC
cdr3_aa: CSSSLVPDSYEQYF

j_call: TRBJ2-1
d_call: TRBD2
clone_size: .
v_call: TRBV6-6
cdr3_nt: TGTGCCAGCAGTTACCGTCCAGCGGGACGGTACAATGAGCAGTTCTTC
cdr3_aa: CASSYRPAGRYNEQFF

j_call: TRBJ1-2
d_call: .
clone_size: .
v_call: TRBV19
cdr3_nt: TGTGCCAGTAGTATCGAGCGGTTTAGAGGATCCTATGGCTACACCTTC
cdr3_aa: CASSIERFRGSYGYTF

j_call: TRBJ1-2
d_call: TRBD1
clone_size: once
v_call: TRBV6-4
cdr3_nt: TGTGCCAGCAGTGCTTCACCAGGGGGTCGTGGCTACACCTTC
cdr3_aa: CASSASPGGRGYTF

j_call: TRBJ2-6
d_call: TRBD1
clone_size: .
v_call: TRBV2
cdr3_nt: TGTGCCACGGCAGGGGGCTCTGGGGCCAACGTCCTGACTTTC
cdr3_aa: CATAGGSGANVLTF

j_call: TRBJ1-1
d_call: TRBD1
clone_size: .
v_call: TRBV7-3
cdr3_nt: TGTGCCAGCAGCCCCTCCGGACAGGGGAACACTGAAGCTTTCTTT
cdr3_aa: CASSPSGQGNTEAFF

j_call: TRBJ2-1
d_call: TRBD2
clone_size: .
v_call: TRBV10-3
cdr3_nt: TGTGCCATCAGTGGGACAGGGGCTAGCACTAGCGGGAGCGGCTCCTACAATGAGCAGTTCTTC
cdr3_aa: CAISGTGASTSGSGSYNEQFF

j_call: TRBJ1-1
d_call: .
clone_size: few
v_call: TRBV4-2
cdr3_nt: TGTGCCAGCAGCCGAGGACAGTTAAGGGCCACTGAAGCTTTCTTT
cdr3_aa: CASSRGQLRATEAFF

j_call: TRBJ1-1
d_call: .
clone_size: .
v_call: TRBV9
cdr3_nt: TGTGCCAGCAGCGTAACGGAGGTGAACACTGAAGCTTTCTTT
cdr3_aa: CASSVTEVNTEAFF

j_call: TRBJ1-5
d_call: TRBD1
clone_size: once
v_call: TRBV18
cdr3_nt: TGTGCCAGCTCGGGTCAGGGGGTTAGCAATCAGCCCCAGCATTTT
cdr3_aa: CASSGQGVSNQPQHF

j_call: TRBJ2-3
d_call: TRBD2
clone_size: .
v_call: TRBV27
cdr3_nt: TGTGCCAGCAGTGCCAGACTAGCGGGGGTGGTAGATACGCAGTATTTT
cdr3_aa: CASSARLAGVVDTQYF

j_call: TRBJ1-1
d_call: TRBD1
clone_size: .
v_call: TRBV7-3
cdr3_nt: TGTGCCAGCAGGGGGGGACAGGGAAGTGAAGCTTTCTTT
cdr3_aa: CASRGGQGSEAFF

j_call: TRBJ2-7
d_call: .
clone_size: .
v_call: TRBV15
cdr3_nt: TGTGCCACCAGCAGAGATCATTTGGGCGGGGCCTACGAGCAGTACTTC
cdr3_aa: CATSRDHLGGAYEQYF

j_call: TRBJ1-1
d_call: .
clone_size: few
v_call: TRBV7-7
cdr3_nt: TGTGCTAGCAGCGCCAACGAGGGGGAAACTGAAGCTTTCTTT
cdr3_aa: CASSANEGETEAFF

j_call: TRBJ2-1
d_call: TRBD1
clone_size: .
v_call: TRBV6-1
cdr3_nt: TGTGCCAGCGCAGCCCAGGGGGCCTCCTACAATGAGCAGTTCTTC
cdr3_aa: CASAAQGASYNEQFF

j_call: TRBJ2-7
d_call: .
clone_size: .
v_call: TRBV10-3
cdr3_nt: TGTGCCATCAGTGAAGGGGGTTCCTACGAGCAGTACTTC
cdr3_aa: CAISEGGSYEQYF

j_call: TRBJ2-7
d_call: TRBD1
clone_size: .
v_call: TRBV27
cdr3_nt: TGTGCCAGCAGCACAATTGACAGGGCCGAGCAGTACTTC
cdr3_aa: CASSTIDRAEQYF

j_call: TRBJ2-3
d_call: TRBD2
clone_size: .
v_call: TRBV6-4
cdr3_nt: TGTGCCAGCAGCGCTAGCGGACGGACAGATACGCAGTATTTT
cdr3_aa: CASSASGRTDTQYF